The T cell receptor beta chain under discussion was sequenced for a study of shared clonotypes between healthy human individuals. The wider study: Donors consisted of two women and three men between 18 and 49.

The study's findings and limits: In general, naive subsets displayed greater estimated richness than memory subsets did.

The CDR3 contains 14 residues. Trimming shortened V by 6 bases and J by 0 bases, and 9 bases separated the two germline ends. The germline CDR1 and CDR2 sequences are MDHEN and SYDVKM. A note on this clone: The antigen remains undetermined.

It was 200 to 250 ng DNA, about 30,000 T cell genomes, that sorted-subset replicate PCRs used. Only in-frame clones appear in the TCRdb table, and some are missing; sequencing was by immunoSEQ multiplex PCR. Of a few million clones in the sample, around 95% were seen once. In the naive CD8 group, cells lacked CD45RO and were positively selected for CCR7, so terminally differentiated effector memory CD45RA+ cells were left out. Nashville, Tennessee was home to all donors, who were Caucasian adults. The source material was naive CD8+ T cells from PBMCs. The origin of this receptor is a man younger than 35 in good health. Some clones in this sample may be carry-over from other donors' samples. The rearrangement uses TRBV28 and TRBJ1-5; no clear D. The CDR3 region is CASRAEHSNQPQHF. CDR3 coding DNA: TGTGCCAGCAGGGCGGAGCATAGCAATCAGCCCCAGCATTTT.